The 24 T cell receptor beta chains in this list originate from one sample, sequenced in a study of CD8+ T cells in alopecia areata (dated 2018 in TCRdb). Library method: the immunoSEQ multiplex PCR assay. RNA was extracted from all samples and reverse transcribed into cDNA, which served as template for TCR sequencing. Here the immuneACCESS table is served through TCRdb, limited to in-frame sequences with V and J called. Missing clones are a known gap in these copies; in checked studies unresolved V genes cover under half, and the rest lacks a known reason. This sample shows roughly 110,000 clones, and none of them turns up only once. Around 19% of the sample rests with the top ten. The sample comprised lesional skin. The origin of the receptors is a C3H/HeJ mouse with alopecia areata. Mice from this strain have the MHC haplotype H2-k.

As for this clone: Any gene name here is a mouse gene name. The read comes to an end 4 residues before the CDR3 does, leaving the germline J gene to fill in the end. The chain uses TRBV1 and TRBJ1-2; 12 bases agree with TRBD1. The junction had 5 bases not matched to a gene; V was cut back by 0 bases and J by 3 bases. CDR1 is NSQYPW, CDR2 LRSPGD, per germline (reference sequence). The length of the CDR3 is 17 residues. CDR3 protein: CTCSADPGTGGDSDYTF. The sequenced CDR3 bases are TGCACCTGCAGTGCAGATCCCGGGACAGGGGGCGACTCC. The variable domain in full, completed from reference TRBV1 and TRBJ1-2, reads VTLLEQNPRWRLVPRGQAVNLRCILKNSQYPWMSWYQQDLQKQLQWLFTLRSPGDKEVKSLPGADYLATRVTDTELRLQVANMSQGRTLYCTCSADPGTGGDSDYTFGSGTRLLVI.

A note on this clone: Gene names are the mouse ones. This chain's CDR3 is CASTYRGPAEQFF. The DNA read from the CDR3 is TGTGCCAGCACTTACAGGGGGCCTGCT. J is TRBJ2-1 and V is TRBV19, with TRBD1 matching 9 bases. Read coverage stops 4 residues before the CDR3 terminus; the germline J gene supplies the remainder. Trimming took 6 bases from V and 6 from J; bases not matched to a gene: 4. CDR1 and CDR2 (germline): FNHDT, SITEND (reference sequence). The length of the CDR3 is 13 residues.

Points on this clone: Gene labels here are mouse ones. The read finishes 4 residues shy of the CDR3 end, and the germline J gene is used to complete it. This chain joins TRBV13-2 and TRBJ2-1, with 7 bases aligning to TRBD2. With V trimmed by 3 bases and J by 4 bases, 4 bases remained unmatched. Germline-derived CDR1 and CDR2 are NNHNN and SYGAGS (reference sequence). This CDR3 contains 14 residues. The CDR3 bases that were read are TGTGCCAGCGGTGTCTGGGGGTTGTATGCT. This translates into CASGVWGLYA. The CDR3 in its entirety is CASGVWGLYAEQFF.

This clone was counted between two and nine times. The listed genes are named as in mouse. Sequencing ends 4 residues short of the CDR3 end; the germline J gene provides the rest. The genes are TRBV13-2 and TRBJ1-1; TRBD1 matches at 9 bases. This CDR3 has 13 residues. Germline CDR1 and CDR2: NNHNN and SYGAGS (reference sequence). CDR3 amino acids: CASEDRGGTEVFF. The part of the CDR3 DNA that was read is TGTGCCAGCGAGGACAGGGGCGGGACA.

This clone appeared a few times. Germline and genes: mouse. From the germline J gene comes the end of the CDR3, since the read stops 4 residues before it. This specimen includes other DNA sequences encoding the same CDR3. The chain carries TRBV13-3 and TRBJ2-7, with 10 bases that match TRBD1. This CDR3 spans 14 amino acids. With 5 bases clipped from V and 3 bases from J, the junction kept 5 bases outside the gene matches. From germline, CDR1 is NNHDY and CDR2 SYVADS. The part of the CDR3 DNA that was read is TGTGCCAGCAGCCCCCGGGACAGGGGCTAT. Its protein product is CASSPRDRGY. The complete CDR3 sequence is CASSPRDRGYEQYF.

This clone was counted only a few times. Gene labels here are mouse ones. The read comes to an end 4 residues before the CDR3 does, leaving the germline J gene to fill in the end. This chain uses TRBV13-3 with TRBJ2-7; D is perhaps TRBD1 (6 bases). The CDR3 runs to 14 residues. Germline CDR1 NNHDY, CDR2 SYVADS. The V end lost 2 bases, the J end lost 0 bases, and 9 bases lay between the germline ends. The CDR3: CASSEGQYSYEQYF. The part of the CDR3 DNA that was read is TGTGCCAGCAGTGAGGGACAATACTCCTAT.

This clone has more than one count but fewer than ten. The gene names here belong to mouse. The covered CDR3 bases are TGTGCCAGCAGTGATGACGACAGTATTTCCAACGAA. Translating it yields CASSDDDSISNE. The whole CDR3 is CASSDDDSISNERLFF. The chain combines TRBV13-1 with TRBJ1-4, with a weak D call TRBD1 (5 bases). The read terminates 4 residues before the CDR3 end, so the remaining end is supplied by the germline J gene. V was cut by 0 bases and J by 0 bases, with 9 bases left in between. The CDR3 has 16 residues. Germline V gene sequence: CDR1 NSHNY, CDR2 SYGAGN. The entire variable domain, with the rest obtained from reference TRBV13-1 and TRBJ1-4, is as follows: EAAVTQSPRNKVTVTGGNVTLSCRQTNSHNYMYWYRQDTGHGLRLIHYSYGAGNLRIGDVPDGYKATRTTQEDFFLLLELASPSQTSLYFCASSDDDSISNERLFFGHGTKLSVL.

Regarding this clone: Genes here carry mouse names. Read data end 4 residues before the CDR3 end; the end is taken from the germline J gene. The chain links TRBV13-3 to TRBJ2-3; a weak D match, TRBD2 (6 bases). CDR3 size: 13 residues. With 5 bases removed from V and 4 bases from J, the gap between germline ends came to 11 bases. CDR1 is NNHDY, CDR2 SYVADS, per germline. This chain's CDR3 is CASRSGTPETLYF. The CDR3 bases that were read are TGTGCCAGCAGATCCGGGACTCCAGAA.

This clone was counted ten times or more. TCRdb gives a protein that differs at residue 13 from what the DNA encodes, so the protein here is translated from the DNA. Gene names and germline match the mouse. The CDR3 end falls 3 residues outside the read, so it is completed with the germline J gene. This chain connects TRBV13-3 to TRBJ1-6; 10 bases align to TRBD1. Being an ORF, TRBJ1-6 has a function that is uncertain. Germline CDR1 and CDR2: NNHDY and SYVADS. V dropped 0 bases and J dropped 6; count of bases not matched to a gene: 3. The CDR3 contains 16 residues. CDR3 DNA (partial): TGTGCCAGCAGTGATGCGGGGACAGGGGCTAATTCGCCC. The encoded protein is CASSDAGTGANSP. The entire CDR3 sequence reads CASSDAGTGANSPLYF.

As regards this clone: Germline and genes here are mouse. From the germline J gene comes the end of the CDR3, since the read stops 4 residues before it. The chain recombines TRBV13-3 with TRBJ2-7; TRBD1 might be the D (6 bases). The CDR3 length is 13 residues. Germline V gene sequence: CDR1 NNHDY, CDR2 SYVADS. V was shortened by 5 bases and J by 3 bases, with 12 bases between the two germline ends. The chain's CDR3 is CASSPGTFYEQYF. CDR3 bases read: TGTGCCAGCAGCCCCGGGACATTCTAT.

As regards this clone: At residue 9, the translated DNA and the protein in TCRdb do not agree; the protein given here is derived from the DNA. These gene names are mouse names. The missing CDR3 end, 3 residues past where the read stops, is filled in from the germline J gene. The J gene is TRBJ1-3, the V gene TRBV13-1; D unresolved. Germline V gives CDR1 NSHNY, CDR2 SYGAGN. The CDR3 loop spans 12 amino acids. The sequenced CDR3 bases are TGTGCCAGCAGTGATTTGGGTATTACG. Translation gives CASSDLGIT. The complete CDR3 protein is CASSDLGITLYF.

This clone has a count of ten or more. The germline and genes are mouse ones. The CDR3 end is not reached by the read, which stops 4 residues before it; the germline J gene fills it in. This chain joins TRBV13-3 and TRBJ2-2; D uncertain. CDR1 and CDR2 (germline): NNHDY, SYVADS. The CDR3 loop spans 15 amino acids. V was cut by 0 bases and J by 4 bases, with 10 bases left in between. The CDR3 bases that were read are TGTGCCAGCAGTGATGTACACCCCGGCACCGGG. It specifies CASSDVHPGTG. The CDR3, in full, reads CASSDVHPGTGQLYF.

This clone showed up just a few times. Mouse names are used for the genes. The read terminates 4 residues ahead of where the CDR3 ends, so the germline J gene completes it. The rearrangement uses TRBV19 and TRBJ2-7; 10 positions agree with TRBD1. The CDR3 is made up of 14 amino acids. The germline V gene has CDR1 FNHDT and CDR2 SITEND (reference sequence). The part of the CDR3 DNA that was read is TGTGCCAGCAGTGTCCCGGGACAGGGGTAT. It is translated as CASSVPGQGY. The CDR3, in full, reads CASSVPGQGYEQYF.

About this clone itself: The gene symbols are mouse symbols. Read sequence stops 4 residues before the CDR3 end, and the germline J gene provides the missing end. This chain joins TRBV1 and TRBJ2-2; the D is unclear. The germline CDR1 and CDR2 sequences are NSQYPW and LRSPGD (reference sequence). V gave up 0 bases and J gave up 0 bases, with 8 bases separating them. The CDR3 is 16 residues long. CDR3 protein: CTCSADPLANTGQLYF. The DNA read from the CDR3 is TGCACCTGCAGTGCAGATCCCCTGGCAAACACCGGG.

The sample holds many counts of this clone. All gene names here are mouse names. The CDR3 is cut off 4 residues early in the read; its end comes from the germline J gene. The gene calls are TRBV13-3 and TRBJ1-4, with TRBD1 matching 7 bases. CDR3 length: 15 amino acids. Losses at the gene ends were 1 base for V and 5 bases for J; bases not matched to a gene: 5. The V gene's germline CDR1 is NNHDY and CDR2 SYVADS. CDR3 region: CASSDMGQKNERLFF. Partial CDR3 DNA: TGTGCCAGCAGTGATATGGGACAGAAAAACGAA.

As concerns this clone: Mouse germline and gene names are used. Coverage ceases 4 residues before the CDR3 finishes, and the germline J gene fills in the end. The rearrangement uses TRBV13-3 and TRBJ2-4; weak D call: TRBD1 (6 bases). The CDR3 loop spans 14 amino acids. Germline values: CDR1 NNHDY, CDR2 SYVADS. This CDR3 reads CASSERGGVNTLYF. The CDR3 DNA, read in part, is TGTGCCAGCAGTGAAAGAGGGGGAGTAAAC. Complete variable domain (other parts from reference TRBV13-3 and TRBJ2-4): EAAVTQSPRSKVAVTGGKVTLSCHQTNNHDYMYWYRQDTGHGLRLIHYSYVADSTEKGDIPDGYKASRPSQENFSLILELASLSQTAVYFCASSERGGVNTLYFGAGTRLSVL.

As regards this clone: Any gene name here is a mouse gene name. The sequenced part of the CDR3 DNA is TGTGCCAGCAGCCCCTCTCCGGGACAGGGGTAT. Amino acid sequence: CASSPSPGQGY. In full, the CDR3 reads CASSPSPGQGYEQYF. The chain recombines TRBV14 with TRBJ2-7, with 10 bases aligning to TRBD1. The observed sequence ends 4 residues before the CDR3 terminus, with the missing tail filled in from the germline J gene. The V gene's germline CDR1 is SGHDT and CDR2 FRDEAV. This CDR3 has 15 amino acids.

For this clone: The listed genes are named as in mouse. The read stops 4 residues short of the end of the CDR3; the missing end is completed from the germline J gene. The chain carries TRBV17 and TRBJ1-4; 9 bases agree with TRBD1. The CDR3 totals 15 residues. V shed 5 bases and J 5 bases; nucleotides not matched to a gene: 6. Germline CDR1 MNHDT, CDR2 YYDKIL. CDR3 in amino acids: CASSGPGQGNERLFF. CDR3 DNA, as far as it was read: TGTGCTAGCAGTGGTCCGGGACAGGGAAACGAA. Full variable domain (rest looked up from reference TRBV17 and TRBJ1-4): DTTVKQNPRYKLARVGKPVNLICSQTMNHDTMYWYQKKPNQAPKLLLFYYDKILNREADTFEKFQSSRPNNSFCSLYIGSAGLEYSAMYLCASSGPGQGNERLFFGHGTKLSVL.

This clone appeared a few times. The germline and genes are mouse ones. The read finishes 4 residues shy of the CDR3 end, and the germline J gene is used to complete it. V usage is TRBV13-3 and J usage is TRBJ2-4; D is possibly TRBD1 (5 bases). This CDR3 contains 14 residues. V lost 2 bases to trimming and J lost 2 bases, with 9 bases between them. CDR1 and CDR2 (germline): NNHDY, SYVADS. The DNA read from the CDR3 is TGTGCCAGCAGTGAAGGAGGGGTTCAAAAC. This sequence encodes CASSEGGVQN. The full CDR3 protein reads CASSEGGVQNTLYF. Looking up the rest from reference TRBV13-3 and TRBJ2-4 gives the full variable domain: EAAVTQSPRSKVAVTGGKVTLSCHQTNNHDYMYWYRQDTGHGLRLIHYSYVADSTEKGDIPDGYKASRPSQENFSLILELASLSQTAVYFCASSEGGVQNTLYFGAGTRLSVL.

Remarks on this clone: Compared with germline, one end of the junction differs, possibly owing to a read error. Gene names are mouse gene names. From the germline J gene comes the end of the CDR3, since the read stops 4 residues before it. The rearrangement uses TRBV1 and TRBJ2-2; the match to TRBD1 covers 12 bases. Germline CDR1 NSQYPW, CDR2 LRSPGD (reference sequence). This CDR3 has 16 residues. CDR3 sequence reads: CPCSAGQGADTGQLYF. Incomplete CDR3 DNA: TGCCCCTGCAGTGCGGGACAGGGGGCAGACACCGGG. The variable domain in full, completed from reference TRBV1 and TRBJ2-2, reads VTLLEQNPRWRLVPRGQAVNLRCILKNSQYPWMSWYQQDLQKQLQWLFTLRSPGDKEVKSLPGADYLATRVTDTELRLQVANMSQGRTLYCPCSAGQGADTGQLYFGEGSKLTVL.

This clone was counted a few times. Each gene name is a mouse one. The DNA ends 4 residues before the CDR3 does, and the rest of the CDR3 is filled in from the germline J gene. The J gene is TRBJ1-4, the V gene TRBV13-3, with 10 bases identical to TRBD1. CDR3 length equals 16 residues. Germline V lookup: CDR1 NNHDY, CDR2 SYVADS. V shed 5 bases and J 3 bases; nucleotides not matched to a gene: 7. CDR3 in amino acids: CASSRQGARANERLFF. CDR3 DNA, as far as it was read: TGTGCCAGCAGCCGACAGGGGGCGAGGGCCAACGAA. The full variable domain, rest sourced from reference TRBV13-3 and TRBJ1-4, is EAAVTQSPRSKVAVTGGKVTLSCHQTNNHDYMYWYRQDTGHGLRLIHYSYVADSTEKGDIPDGYKASRPSQENFSLILELASLSQTAVYFCASSRQGARANERLFFGHGTKLSVL.

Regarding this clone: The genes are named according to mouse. The sequenced CDR3 bases are TGCACCTGCAGTGCTACAGGGGACTCCTAT. Translation: CTCSATGDSY. The full CDR3 sequence reads CTCSATGDSYEQYF. The V gene is TRBV1, the J gene TRBJ2-7, with 7 bases lining up with TRBD1. The CDR3 goes on 4 residues after the read ends, and that part is filled in from the germline J gene. V lost 3 bases and J lost 0; bases outside the gene matches: 2. CDR1 is NSQYPW and CDR2 is LRSPGD in the germline V gene (reference sequence). This CDR3 is built from 14 residues.

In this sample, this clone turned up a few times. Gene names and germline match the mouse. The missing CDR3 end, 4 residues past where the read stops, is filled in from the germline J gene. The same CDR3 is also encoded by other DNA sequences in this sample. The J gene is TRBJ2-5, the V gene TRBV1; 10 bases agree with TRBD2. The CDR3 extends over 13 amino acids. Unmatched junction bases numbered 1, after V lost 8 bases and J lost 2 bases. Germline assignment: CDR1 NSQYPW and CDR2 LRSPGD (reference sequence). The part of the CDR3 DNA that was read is TGCACCTGCGGGACTGGGGTCCAAGAC. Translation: CTCGTGVQD. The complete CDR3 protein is CTCGTGVQDTQYF.

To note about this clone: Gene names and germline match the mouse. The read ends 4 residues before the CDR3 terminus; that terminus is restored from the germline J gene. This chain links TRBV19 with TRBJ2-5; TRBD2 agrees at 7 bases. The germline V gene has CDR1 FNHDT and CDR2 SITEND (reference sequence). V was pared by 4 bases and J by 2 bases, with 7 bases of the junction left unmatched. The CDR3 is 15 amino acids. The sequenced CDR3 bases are TGTGCCAGCAGTCCCCCACTGGGGCTCCAAGAC. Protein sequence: CASSPPLGLQD. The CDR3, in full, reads CASSPPLGLQDTQYF.